This paragraph covers one T cell receptor beta chain sequence. Authors' methods: From reference gene primer amplification, estimates of nucleated cell counts were derived. Data came from immunoSEQ multiplex PCR; TCRdb stores just in-frame clones and leaves some out. D and trimming were read from the DNA, whereas the V and J calls and clone size are those reported in that table. The repertoire includes about 280,000 clones, 80% to 90% of them detected once, and 3% sits in the top ten. The data were taken from a study of blood T cell repertoires in COVID-19. Across the study: Samples of COVID-19 (acute and convalescent) were obtained from the United States, Italy and Spain.

The material sequenced was peripheral blood. This receptor was identified in a young woman with active or convalescent COVID-19.

The CDR3 region is CASSLWRNSPLHF. In DNA form, the CDR3 reads TGTGCCAGCAGTTTATGGAGAAATTCACCCCTCCACTTT. The genes are TRBV28 and TRBJ1-6; D ambiguous. V was trimmed by 0 bases and J by 7 bases, leaving 4 bases between them. Germline-derived CDR1 and CDR2 are MDHEN and SYDVKM. The length of the CDR3 is 13 residues.